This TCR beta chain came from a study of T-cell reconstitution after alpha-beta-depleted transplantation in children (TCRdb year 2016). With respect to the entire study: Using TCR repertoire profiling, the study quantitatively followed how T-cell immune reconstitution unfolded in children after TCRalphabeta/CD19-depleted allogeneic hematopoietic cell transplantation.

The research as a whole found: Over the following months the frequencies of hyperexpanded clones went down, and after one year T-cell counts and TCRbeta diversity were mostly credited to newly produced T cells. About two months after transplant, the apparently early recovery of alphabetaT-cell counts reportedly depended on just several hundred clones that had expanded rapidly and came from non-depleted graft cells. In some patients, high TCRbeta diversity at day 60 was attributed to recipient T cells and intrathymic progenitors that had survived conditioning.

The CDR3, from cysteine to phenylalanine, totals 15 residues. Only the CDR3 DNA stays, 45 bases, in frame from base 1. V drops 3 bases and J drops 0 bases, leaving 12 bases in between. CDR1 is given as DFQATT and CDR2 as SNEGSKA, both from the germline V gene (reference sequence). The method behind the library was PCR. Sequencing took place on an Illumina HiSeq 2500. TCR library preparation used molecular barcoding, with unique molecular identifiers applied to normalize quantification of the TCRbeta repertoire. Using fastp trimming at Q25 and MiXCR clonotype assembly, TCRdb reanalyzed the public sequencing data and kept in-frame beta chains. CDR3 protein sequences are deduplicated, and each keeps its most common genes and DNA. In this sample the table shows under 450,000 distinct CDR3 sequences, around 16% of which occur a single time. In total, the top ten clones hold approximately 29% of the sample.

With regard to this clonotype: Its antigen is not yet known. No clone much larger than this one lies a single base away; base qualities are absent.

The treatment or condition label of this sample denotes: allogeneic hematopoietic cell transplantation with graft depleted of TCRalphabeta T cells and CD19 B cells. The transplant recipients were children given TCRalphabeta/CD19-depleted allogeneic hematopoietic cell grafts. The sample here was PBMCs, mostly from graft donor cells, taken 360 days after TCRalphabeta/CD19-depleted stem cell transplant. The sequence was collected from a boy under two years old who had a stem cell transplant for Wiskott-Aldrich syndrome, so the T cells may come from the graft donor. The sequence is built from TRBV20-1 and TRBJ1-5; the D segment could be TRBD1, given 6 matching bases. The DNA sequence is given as TGCAGTGCTAGGCAGGGAGGGGGTAGCAATCAGCCCCAGCATTTT. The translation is CSARQGGGSNQPQHF.